The 13 T cell receptor beta chains given below trace back to one sample, sequenced in a study of OX40 agonist ivuxolimab in advanced cancers. Assay used: immunoSEQ multiplex PCR; TCRdb lists only in-frame clones, some missing. The sample contains about 90,000 clones, around 89% of which appear only once. The source was CD4+ or CD8+ T cells sorted from blood, collected in a trial of the OX40 agonist ivuxolimab. These receptors originate from an adult with an advanced solid tumor such as melanoma, head and neck, liver or kidney cancer.

The CDR3 spells CASSQDPRATPLYNEQFF. CDR3 nucleotides: TGCGCCAGCAGCCAAGATCCTAGGGCAACCCCTCTATACAATGAGCAGTTCTTC. V is TRBV4-1 and J is TRBJ2-1, with D unclear. The CDR3 totals 18 residues. The V end lost 0 bases, the J end lost 4 bases, and 19 bases lay between the germline ends. The V gene's germline CDR1 is MGHRA and CDR2 YSYEKL.

This clone occurred once. The CDR3 nucleotides are TGTGCCAGCAGCCCATGGACAGGAAACGACGAGCAGTACTTC. It is translated as CASSPWTGNDEQYF. This chain connects TRBV11-2 to TRBJ2-7; 7 bases fit TRBD1. The germline CDR1 and CDR2 sequences are SGHAT and FQNNGV. The trim removed 5 bases at V and 5 bases at J, leaving 9 bases unmatched. The CDR3 spans 14 residues.

The V gene is TRBV4-1, the J gene TRBJ2-5, with D unresolved. Germline lookup yields CDR1 MGHRA and CDR2 YSYEKL. V lost 3 bases and J 0 bases, leaving 5 bases between the germline ends. The CDR3 runs to 13 residues. This chain's CDR3 is CASSQNYQETQYF. CDR3 bases: TGCGCCAGCAGCCAGAACTACCAAGAGACCCAGTACTTC.

J is TRBJ2-7 and V is TRBV28, with 7 bases matching TRBD2. This CDR3 spans 14 amino acids. The ends lost 6 bases at V and 3 bases at J; junction bases unmatched: 8. Germline loops: CDR1 MDHEN, CDR2 SYDVKM. The CDR3 coding sequence is TGTGCCAGCAGCCCCGGGGGGTACCTCTACGAGCAGTACTTC. Its translation: CASSPGGYLYEQYF.

This clone was recorded only once. The chain combines TRBV10-2 with TRBJ2-1; 8 bases agree with TRBD2. Trimming removed 8 bases from V and 7 bases from J; junction bases left unmatched: 7. Germline V lookup: CDR1 WSHSY, CDR2 SAAADI. CDR3 length: 13 amino acids. CDR3 sequence reads: CASAGTRSNEQFF. The CDR3, as DNA: TGCGCCAGCGCCGGGACTAGATCAAATGAGCAGTTCTTC.

The chain links TRBV19 to TRBJ2-1, with D hard to call. The length of the CDR3 is 15 residues. V was trimmed by 1 base and J by 8 bases, leaving 15 bases between them. The V gene's germline CDR1 is LNHDA and CDR2 SQIVND (reference sequence). The CDR3 DNA follows: TGTGCCAGTAGTATAGGGGGTAGTGCACACGATGAGCAGTTCTTC. Translation: CASSIGGSAHDEQFF. Full variable domain (outside the CDR3, taken from reference TRBV19 and TRBJ2-1): DGGITQSPKYLFRKEGQNVTLSCEQNLNHDAMYWYRQDPGQGLRLIYYSQIVNDFQKGDIAEGYSVSREKKESFPLTVTSAQKNPTAFYLCASSIGGSAHDEQFFGPGTRLTVL.

This chain joins TRBV5-6 and TRBJ2-1; D gene uncertain. V was trimmed by 2 bases and J by 0 bases, leaving 9 bases between them. The germline V gene encodes CDR1 SGHDT and CDR2 YYEEEE. CDR3 length: 15 residues. CDR3 sequence: CASSLDFYSYNEQFF. The DNA of the CDR3 is TGTGCCAGCAGCTTAGACTTCTACTCCTACAATGAGCAGTTCTTC.

The rearrangement links TRBV4-1 to TRBJ1-4; TRBD1 aligns across 10 bases. V was clipped by 3 bases and J by 8 bases; unmatched bases: 15. CDR1 and CDR2 from the germline V gene are MGHRA and YSYEKL. This CDR3 is built from 18 residues. CDR3: CASSQDRGTLAGREKLFF. For the CDR3, the DNA is TGCGCCAGCAGCCAGGACAGGGGGACGCTGGCCGGCCGGGAAAAACTGTTTTTT.

The chain combines TRBV11-1 with TRBJ2-7; D ambiguous. CDR1 SGHAT and CDR2 FQDESV come from the germline V gene (reference sequence). This CDR3 is 13 amino acids long. V was clipped by 3 bases and J by 0 bases, with 6 bases between them. CDR3 protein: CASSFPGSYEQYF. The CDR3 DNA reads TGTGCCAGCAGCTTCCCGGGCTCCTACGAGCAGTACTTC.

The chain has TRBV19 and TRBJ2-3; 13 bases are a match to TRBD2. This CDR3 comprises 18 residues. The ends lost 3 bases at V and 2 bases at J; junction bases unmatched: 8. Per the germline V gene, CDR1 is LNHDA and CDR2 is SQIVND (reference sequence). Here the CDR3 DNA reads TGTGCCAGTAGTATCTTAGTCGGACTAGCGGGAGCCACAGATACGCAGTATTTT. Amino acids: CASSILVGLAGATDTQYF.

The gene calls are TRBV6-1 and TRBJ2-5; D is uncertain. CDR3 size: 14 residues. Trimming cost V 2 bases and J 0 bases, with 7 bases left between them. Germline V lookup: CDR1 MNHNS, CDR2 SASEGT. In nucleotides, the CDR3 is TGTGCCAGCAGTGAATTTGCAGACCAAGAGACCCAGTACTTC. Protein sequence: CASSEFADQETQYF.

The gene calls are TRBV4-3 and TRBJ2-7, with D perhaps TRBD1 (5 bases). V was shortened by 5 bases and J by 7 bases, with 18 bases between the two germline ends. CDR1 LGHNA and CDR2 YSLEER come from the germline V gene. This CDR3 comprises 14 residues. The CDR3 sequence: CASSNRRWGGEQYF. The CDR3 DNA sequence: TGCGCCAGCAGCAACCGGCGGTGGGGCGGAGAGCAGTACTTC.

The genes are TRBV27 and TRBJ2-1; D uncertain. Germline CDR1 MNHEY, CDR2 SMNVEV (reference sequence). This CDR3 has 12 amino acids. The V gene lost 3 bases and the J gene lost 4 bases, with 4 bases spanning the gap. The CDR3 DNA reads as TGTGCCAGCAGTTTCACGTACAATGAGCAGTTCTTC. Translation: CASSFTYNEQFF.